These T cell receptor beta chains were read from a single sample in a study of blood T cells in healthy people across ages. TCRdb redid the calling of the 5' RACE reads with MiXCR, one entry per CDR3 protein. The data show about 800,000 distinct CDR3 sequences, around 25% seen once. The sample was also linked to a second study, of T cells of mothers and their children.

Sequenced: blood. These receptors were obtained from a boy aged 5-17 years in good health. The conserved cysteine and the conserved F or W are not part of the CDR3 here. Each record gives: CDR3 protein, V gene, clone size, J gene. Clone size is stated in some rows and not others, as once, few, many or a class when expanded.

ASSYRRGARETQY	TRBV6-5	NA	TRBJ2-5
ASSYEAGGETQY	TRBV6-5	NA	TRBJ2-5
ASSWMDYEQF	TRBV7-9	NA	TRBJ2-1
ASSLDRMSEKLF	TRBV5-5	NA	TRBJ1-4
AISDAVRPETQY	TRBV10-3	few	TRBJ2-5
SVPDGGLAF	TRBV29-1	few	TRBJ1-1
ASSFLAGGETQY	TRBV5-4	few	TRBJ2-5
ASSLDRGEKLF	TRBV5-1	many	TRBJ1-4
ASSVAESYEAF	TRBV9	NA	TRBJ1-1
ASSLTPWLGYT	TRBV7-3	NA	TRBJ1-2
ASSLKDTPY	TRBV12-3/TRBV12-4	NA	TRBJ2-3
ASQVHTSYEQY	TRBV12-3/TRBV12-4	few	TRBJ2-7
SAPSGQETQY	TRBV20-1	many	TRBJ2-5
ASSLGLGLEQF	TRBV7-2	once	TRBJ2-1
SATTGSSYEQY	TRBV20-1	NA	TRBJ2-7
ASSLPSTGGLYGNQETQY	TRBV28	NA	TRBJ2-5
ASSLTSGENNEQF	TRBV7-3	few	TRBJ2-1
ASSLNYPDTQY	TRBV7-3	few	TRBJ2-3
ASSQPRGGQGNVNIQY	TRBV7-8	few	TRBJ2-4
ASSSGQVANEKLF	TRBV4-3	few	TRBJ1-4
ASRDRVNEKLF	TRBV6-6	NA	TRBJ1-4
SVVRGVEAF	TRBV29-1	few	TRBJ1-1
ASSPTGTGARDYGYT	TRBV18	NA	TRBJ1-2
ASSYLAGAGDTQY	TRBV7-6	NA	TRBJ2-3
ASSLPDSFNEKLF	TRBV28	once	TRBJ1-4
ASSPGTGLDEQF	TRBV7-6	NA	TRBJ2-1
ASSQEGSGRGSYNEQF	TRBV4-2	few	TRBJ2-1
ASRSGRPNNQPQH	TRBV6-2/TRBV6-3	NA	TRBJ1-5
SVLDWGTGNEKLF	TRBV29-1	NA	TRBJ1-4
ASSSQRESSEQY	TRBV28	NA	TRBJ2-7
ASSQDSGGDQF	TRBV4-3	few	TRBJ2-1
AIAAGEGSYNEQF	TRBV10-3	few	TRBJ2-1
ASSLAQQGFGEQY	TRBV7-9	NA	TRBJ2-7
ASSYSMPGGSYNEQF	TRBV6-5	few	TRBJ2-1
ASSQPGTGTEQY	TRBV3-1	few	NA
ASSPGGVLGLRAEAF	TRBV5-1	NA	TRBJ1-1
ASSLLAGEADTQY	TRBV6-4	NA	TRBJ2-3
SVVNLGELF	TRBV29-1	once	TRBJ2-2
ASSEDMGSGTEAF	TRBV2	few	TRBJ1-1
ASSQDVGGSAFHEQF	TRBV4-3	NA	TRBJ2-1
SARGQGLIQY	TRBV20-1	few	TRBJ2-4
ASSFLAGATNTGELF	TRBV7-9	NA	TRBJ2-2
ASSFGWVNIQY	TRBV28	NA	TRBJ2-4
ASSLSGADSPLH	TRBV5-6	NA	TRBJ1-6
ASSQDTSVLPGEQF	TRBV4-3	few	TRBJ2-1
ASSLEAVDSNQPQH	TRBV28	few	TRBJ1-5
SVAGGTGDTIY	TRBV29-1	NA	TRBJ1-3
SAREPQTQY	TRBV20-1	NA	TRBJ2-5
ASQPESEGTQY	TRBV2	NA	TRBJ2-5
ASSLGDPDSSYEQY	TRBV12-3/TRBV12-4	NA	TRBJ2-7
ASGHRTNEKLF	TRBV28	NA	TRBJ1-4
ASSPPIQGQDMCEQY	TRBV18	NA	TRBJ2-7
ASSLARDADEQY	TRBV5-6	NA	TRBJ2-7
ASSPLAGGVTDMQY	TRBV7-2	once	TRBJ2-3
SVIHRDGQETQY	TRBV29-1	NA	TRBJ2-5
ASSPTGDNTEAF	TRBV6-5	NA	TRBJ1-1
SVRMGDSAF	TRBV29-1	few	TRBJ1-1
ATSERETQY	TRBV24-1	NA	TRBJ2-5